The 4 T cell receptor beta chains in this list originate from one sample, sequenced in a study of blood T cell repertoires in COVID-19. Method: immunoSEQ multiplex PCR; TCRdb's copy keeps in-frame clones and lacks some. In the table there are 140,000 to 150,000 clones, 80% to 90% of which are singletons. The sample taken for sequencing was peripheral blood. These receptors originate from a man aged 60-69 years with active or convalescent COVID-19.

This chain links TRBV12-3 or TRBV12-4 with TRBJ1-1; D not resolved. The CDR3 is made up of 11 amino acids. Trimming left V 6 bases short and J 5 bases short, with 7 bases between. Here the CDR3 DNA reads TGTGCCAGCAGGGCTAGGACTGAAGCTTTCTTT. As protein: CASRARTEAFF.

The genes are TRBV5-6 and TRBJ1-4; weak D call: TRBD1 (6 bases). V lost 4 bases and J 1 base, leaving 8 bases between the germline ends. This CDR3 region has 14 residues. Germline CDR1 is SGHDT and CDR2 is YYEEEE. The CDR3 coding sequence is TGTGCCAGCAGCAGGGGGGGAACTAATGAAAAACTGTTTTTT. Translation gives CASSRGGTNEKLFF.

This clone was found many times. This rearrangement joins TRBV7-9 to TRBJ2-1, with 12 bases lining up with TRBD2. The CDR3 has 15 amino acids. Germline V CDR1 and CDR2: SEHNR, FQNEAQ (reference sequence). The V and J ends lost 6 bases and 9 bases, in that order; junction bases with no gene match: 9. The CDR3 sequence is CASRVGLAGWGEQFF. The CDR3 DNA follows: TGTGCCAGCAGAGTTGGACTAGCGGGATGGGGTGAGCAGTTCTTC.

V usage is TRBV12-2 and J usage is TRBJ2-7; the table gives TRBD1 as D, unverified against the DNA. TRBV12-2 counts as a pseudogene. The CDR3 is 21 residues long. DNA of the CDR3: TGTGCAAGTCGCTTAGTCATAGGCGGCAGGGGGCAGCTTCGAGAACTCTACGAGCAGTACGTC. The encoded protein is CASRLVIGGRGQLRELYEQYV.